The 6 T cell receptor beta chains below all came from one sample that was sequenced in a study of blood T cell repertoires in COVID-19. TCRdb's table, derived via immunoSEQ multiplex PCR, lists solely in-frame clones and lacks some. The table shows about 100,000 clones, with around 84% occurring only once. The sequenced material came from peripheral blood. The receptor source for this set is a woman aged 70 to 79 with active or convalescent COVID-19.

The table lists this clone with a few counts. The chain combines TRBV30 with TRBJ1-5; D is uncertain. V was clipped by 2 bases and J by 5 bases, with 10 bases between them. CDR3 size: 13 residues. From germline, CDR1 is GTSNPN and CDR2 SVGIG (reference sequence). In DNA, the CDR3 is TGTGCCTGGAGTTTTACCCCGGATCAGCCCCAGCATTTT. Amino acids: CAWSFTPDQPQHF.

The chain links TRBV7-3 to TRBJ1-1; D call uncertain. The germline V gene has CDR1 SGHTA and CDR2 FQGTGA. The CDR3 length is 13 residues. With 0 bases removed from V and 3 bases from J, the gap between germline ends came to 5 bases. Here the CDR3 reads CASSLTPDTEAFF. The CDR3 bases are TGTGCCAGCAGCTTAACCCCGGACACTGAAGCTTTCTTT.

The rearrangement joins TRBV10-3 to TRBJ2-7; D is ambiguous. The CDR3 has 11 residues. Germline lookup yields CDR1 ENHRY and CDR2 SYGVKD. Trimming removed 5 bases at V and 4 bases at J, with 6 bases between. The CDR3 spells CAISSSYEQYF. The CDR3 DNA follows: TGTGCCATCAGTTCCTCGTACGAGCAGTACTTC.

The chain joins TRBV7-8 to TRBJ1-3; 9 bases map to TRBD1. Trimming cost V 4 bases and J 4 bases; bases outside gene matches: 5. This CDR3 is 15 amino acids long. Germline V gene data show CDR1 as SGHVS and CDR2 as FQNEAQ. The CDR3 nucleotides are TGTGCCAGCAGCTCCGGGACAGGGACAGGAAACACCATATATTTT. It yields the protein CASSSGTGTGNTIYF.

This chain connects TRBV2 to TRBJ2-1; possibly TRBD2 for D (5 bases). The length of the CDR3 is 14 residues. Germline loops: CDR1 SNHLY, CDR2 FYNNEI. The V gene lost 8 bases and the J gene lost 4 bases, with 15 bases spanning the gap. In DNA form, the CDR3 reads TGTGCCAGCCTCGGGATAGGCCGATACAATGAGCAGTTCTTC. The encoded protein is CASLGIGRYNEQFF.

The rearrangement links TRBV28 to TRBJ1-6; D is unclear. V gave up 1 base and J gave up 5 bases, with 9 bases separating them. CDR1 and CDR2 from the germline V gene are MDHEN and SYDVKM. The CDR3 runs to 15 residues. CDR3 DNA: TGTGCCAGCAGTTTATTAGCAAAGAATAATTCACCCCTCCACTTT. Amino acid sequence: CASSLLAKNNSPLHF.